A single sample gave rise to the 16 T cell receptor beta chains below, sequenced in a study of immune reconstitution after stem cell transplant in scleroderma (dated by TCRdb to about 2017). The library came from RT-PCR. Sequencing used an Illumina MiSeq. In-frame beta chains were kept once TCRdb had trimmed the public reads at Q25 with fastp and called clones with MiXCR. Rows matching on CDR3 protein sequence are summarized as one entry with the most common DNA and genes. This sample is represented by around 3,000 distinct CDR3 sequences; around 8.1% of them were singletons. Jointly, the top ten make up 7.5% to 10% of the sample. This specimen was collected before or after autologous hematopoietic stem cell transplantation (not recorded which). The source is a female donor with systemic sclerosis.

The J gene is TRBJ2-1, the V gene TRBV5-1, with D tentatively TRBD1 (5 bases). Per the germline V gene, CDR1 is SGHRS and CDR2 is YFSETQ. CDR3 length: 14 residues. The ends were cut back, 5 bases at V and 0 bases at J, with 9 bases in the middle. The DNA of the CDR3 is TGCGCCAGCAGTTACAGGAGCTCCTACAATGAGCAGTTCTTC. It codes for CASSYRSSYNEQFF.

There are a few counts of this clonotype. The rearrangement links TRBV20-1 to TRBJ1-1; 8 bases fit TRBD1. The CDR3 loop spans 12 amino acids. Germline CDR1 is DFQATT and CDR2 is SNEGSKA (reference sequence). The CDR3 DNA reads as TGCAGCGTGGGACCAGGGGGCGCTGAAGCTTTCTTT. It codes for CSVGPGGAEAFF.

In its sample, this clonotype is medium-sized (0.01 to 0.1%). The chain links TRBV7-6 to TRBJ2-1; 8 bases map to TRBD1. Trimming removed 5 bases from V and 7 bases from J; junction bases left unmatched: 7. This CDR3 contains 14 residues. Germline lookup yields CDR1 SGHVS and CDR2 FNYEAQ. The CDR3 is CASSGRTGSNEQFF. Here the CDR3 DNA reads TGTGCCAGCAGCGGACGGACAGGGTCGAATGAGCAGTTCTTC.

This clonotype is medium-sized (0.01 to 0.1%) within its sample. This rearrangement joins TRBV20-1 to TRBJ2-7; 7 bases are a match to TRBD1. The germline V gene encodes CDR1 DFQATT and CDR2 SNEGSKA (reference sequence). CDR3 length: 14 amino acids. After removal of 3 bases from V and 3 bases from J, the junction contained 8 bases not matched to a gene. CDR3 sequence reads: CSASLDRALYEQYF. The CDR3 bases are TGCAGTGCTAGCCTCGACAGGGCCCTCTACGAGCAGTACTTC.

This clonotype is deemed medium-sized (0.01 to 0.1%). The chain uses TRBV29-1 and TRBJ2-1, with 12 positions matching TRBD2. Germline CDR1 reads SQVTM; CDR2 reads ANQGSEA. The trim removed 0 bases at V and 7 bases at J, leaving 1 base unmatched. The CDR3 is made up of 14 amino acids. The CDR3 here is CSVEEGLAGNEQFF. The CDR3 nucleotides are TGCAGCGTTGAAGAAGGACTAGCGGGGAATGAGCAGTTCTTC.

By sample share, this clonotype is medium-sized. This sequence joins TRBV6-5 and TRBJ1-3; 7 nucleotides agree with TRBD1. The germline V gene encodes CDR1 MNHEY and CDR2 SVGAGI. This CDR3 is 14 amino acids long. V was clipped by 2 bases and J by 4 bases; unmatched bases: 2. This chain's CDR3 is CASSYGTEGNTIYF. The CDR3 region has the DNA TGTGCCAGCAGTTACGGGACAGAGGGAAACACCATATATTTT.

Judged by abundance, this clonotype is medium-sized (0.01 to 0.1%). The V call is TRBV20-1, the J call TRBJ2-5; the D gene could be TRBD1 or TRBD2 (5 bases each). This CDR3 has 13 residues. The V and J ends lost 5 bases and 5 bases respectively, with 15 bases between them. CDR1 and CDR2 from the germline V gene are DFQATT and SNEGSKA (reference sequence). CDR3 nucleotide sequence: TGCAGTGCTCCTCATCGGGGCGCGGAGACCCAGTACTTC. Translated, it gives CSAPHRGAETQYF.

This clonotype is medium-sized (0.01 to 0.1%) within its sample. This chain joins TRBV23-1 and TRBJ2-7, with D possibly being TRBD1 (6 bases). TRBV23-1 is known as an ORF, though its function is uncertain. This CDR3 has 13 residues. Trimming pared 9 bases from V and 0 bases from J, leaving 12 bases between. The CDR3 here is CARNRDISYEQYF. CDR3 DNA: TGCGCCAGAAACCGGGACATCTCCTACGAGCAGTACTTC.

By proportion, this clonotype is medium-sized (0.01 to 0.1%). The rearrangement uses TRBV12-3 or TRBV12-4 and TRBJ1-2, with 10 bases that match TRBD1. With 10 bases clipped from V and 2 bases from J, the junction kept 7 bases outside the gene matches. The CDR3 runs 14 residues. The CDR3 bases are TGTGCCACCCTGACAGGGGGCAAAAACTATGGCTACACCTTC. Its translation: CATLTGGKNYGYTF.

This clonotype qualifies as medium-sized. The chain joins TRBV5-1 to TRBJ1-4; D is possibly TRBD1 (6 bases). Germline V gene data show CDR1 as SGHRS and CDR2 as YFSETQ. V lost 4 bases and J 6 bases, leaving 13 bases between the germline ends. The CDR3 loop spans 14 amino acids. CDR3 sequence (DNA): TGCGCCAGCAGCAAACAGGGTCTGGATGAAAAACTGTTTTTT. This sequence encodes CASSKQGLDEKLFF.

The chain is built from TRBV7-9 and TRBJ1-2; D is perhaps TRBD1 (6 bases). Germline lookup yields CDR1 SEHNR and CDR2 FQNEAQ (reference sequence). Trimming stripped 4 bases from V and 4 bases from J, with 10 bases between. The CDR3 has 13 residues. CDR3 nucleotides: TGTGCCAGCAGCTCAGGGGAGGGCTATGGCTACACCTTC. This codes for CASSSGEGYGYTF.

This clonotype is deemed medium-sized. The V and J genes are TRBV4-2 and TRBJ2-3, with D possibly being TRBD2 (6 bases). CDR3 length: 14 amino acids. Germline-derived CDR1 and CDR2 are LGHNA and YNFKEQ. Between the trimmed V and J ends, which lost 1 base and 2 bases, there was a span of 7 bases. The CDR3 is CASSQGDFTDTQYF. In nucleotides, the CDR3 is TGTGCCAGCAGCCAAGGGGACTTCACAGATACGCAGTATTTT.

This clonotype was picked up a small number of times. The chain links TRBV20-1 to TRBJ2-1; a possible D gene is TRBD1 (5 bases). Per the germline V gene, CDR1 is DFQATT and CDR2 is SNEGSKA (reference sequence). The V gene lost 6 bases and the J gene lost 4 bases, with 13 bases spanning the gap. CDR3 length: 13 amino acids. The CDR3 DNA reads TGCAGTGCCACTACCGCAGGGTACAATGAGCAGTTCTTC. This sequence encodes CSATTAGYNEQFF.

This clonotype has only a few counts. This chain connects TRBV7-9 to TRBJ2-3, with D possibly being TRBD1 (6 bases). This CDR3 contains 15 residues. Trimming stripped 5 bases from V and 1 base from J, with 13 bases between. Germline V lookup: CDR1 SEHNR, CDR2 FQNEAQ (reference sequence). The CDR3 DNA is TGTGCCAGCAGCCCGCTACGACAGGGCACAGATACGCAGTATTTT. It translates to CASSPLRQGTDTQYF.

This clonotype was seen a handful of times. One end of the junction fails to match germline, which may point to a read error. The chain couples TRBV20-1 to TRBJ1-2, with D possibly being TRBD1 (5 bases). CDR1 and CDR2 (germline): DFQATT, SNEGSKA (reference sequence). The CDR3 length is 14 residues. The CDR3 DNA reads TGCAGTGCTGGGAGAGGGACGGAGGGCTATGGCTACACGTTC. Amino acids: CSAGRGTEGYGYTF.

Of note for this clonotype: A much larger clonotype is one base distant, so this may be a read error. The chain joins TRBV14 to TRBJ2-5; D may be TRBD2 (5 bases). The CDR3 has 12 residues. Germline loops: CDR1 SGHDN, CDR2 FVKESK. The germline V and J ends were trimmed by 0 bases and 7 bases, with 6 bases remaining between them. CDR3 sequence reads: CASSQDRGTQYF. The CDR3, as DNA: TGTGCCAGCAGCCAAGATCGGGGGACCCAGTACTTC.